The T cell receptor (beta chain) described here comes from a study of regulatory dendritic cells for organ transplantation. Whole-study results and caveats: Naive CD4+ and CD8+ repertoires were highly diverse; memory CD8+ was most oligoclonal. Regulatory dendritic cells appeared to expand memory CD8+ clones less than mature ones.

TCRdb keeps only in-frame clones here, not all; method: immunoSEQ multiplex PCR. The sample has 30,000 to 40,000 clones, roughly 91% seen once. On this clone: Its antigen is unidentified.

Per the germline V gene, CDR1 is KGHSH and CDR2 is LQKENI. The CDR3 sequence is 15 residues long. V was pared by 3 bases and J by 1 base, with 4 bases of the junction left unmatched. The sample was naive CD4+ T cells from blood. The subset denotes: CD45RA+ naive T cells. The sequence derives from a human donor in good health. V gene TRBV18 combines with J gene TRBJ2-5; 8 positions match TRBD2. DNA for the CDR3: TGTGCCAGCTCACCTCCGGGAGGGGCCCAAGAGACCCAGTACTTC. Its protein product is CASSPPGGAQETQYF.